This TCR beta chain was profiled in a study of blood T cell repertoires in COVID-19. Study overall: Acute-phase and convalescent COVID-19 samples originated in the United States, Italy and Spain. From T cells, B-cell-depleted T cells, or PBMCs came the material, which was cDNA or gDNA.

In the authors' workflow: The assay estimated nucleated cells by amplifying reference gene primers. Assay used: immunoSEQ multiplex PCR; TCRdb lists only in-frame clones, some missing. The V and J calls and clone size are taken from that table; D and trimming were inferred from the DNA. The table lists 150,000 to 200,000 clones, around 87% of them singletons. The CDR3 extends over 12 amino acids. Trimming stripped 4 bases from V and 0 bases from J, with 3 bases between. Germline lookup yields CDR1 KGHDR and CDR2 SFDVKD. The J gene is TRBJ2-7, the V gene TRBV24-1; no clear D gene. The clonotype was recovered from a man aged 40-49 years with active or convalescent COVID-19. The sequenced sample consisted of peripheral blood. This CDR3 reads CATSDSSYEQYF. The CDR3 nucleotides are TGTGCCACCAGTGACAGCTCCTACGAGCAGTACTTC.